This T cell receptor (beta chain) was profiled in a study of radiotherapy plus CTLA-4 blockade in lung cancer. Overall study findings and caveats: There was expansion of tumor-derived TCR clones in blood after radiotherapy plus ipilimumab. Response was reportedly best predicted by early blood T cell clone dynamics, with interferon-beta.

CDR3 size: 16 residues. Trimming stripped 5 bases from V and 5 bases from J, with 21 bases between. Per germline, CDR1 SGHAT and CDR2 FQNNGV. Repertoires were generated with immunoSEQ multiplex PCR, while TCRdb's copy carries only in-frame clones and drops some. The table shows about 110,000 clones, with over 65% occurring only once. Details on this clone: Its antigen is still unknown.

Patients in the study, people with chemo-refractory metastatic non-small-cell lung cancer, received focal radiation plus ipilimumab CTLA-4 blockade. The chain uses TRBV11-2 and TRBJ1-1; no reliable D call. Specimen: peripheral blood, collected from a patient treated with radiotherapy plus ipilimumab. The TCR originated in a human donor with non-small cell lung cancer that progressed on radiotherapy plus ipilimumab. Some clones in this sample may be carry-over from other donors' samples. This CDR3 is CASSPSEYLDLTEAFF. For the CDR3, the DNA is TGTGCCAGCAGCCCCTCTGAGTACCTAGACCTGACTGAAGCTTTCTTT.